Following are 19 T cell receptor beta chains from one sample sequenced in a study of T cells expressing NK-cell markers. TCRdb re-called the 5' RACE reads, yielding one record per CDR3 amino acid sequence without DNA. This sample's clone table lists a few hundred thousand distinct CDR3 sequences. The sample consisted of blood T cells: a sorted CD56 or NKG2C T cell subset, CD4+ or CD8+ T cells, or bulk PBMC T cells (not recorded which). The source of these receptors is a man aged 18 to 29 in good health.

The CDR3 loop is CASSPPLTGDGNTIYF. V and J are TRBV6-5 and TRBJ1-3; TCRdb designates TRBD1, a call that cannot be tested without DNA. Germline-derived CDR1 and CDR2 are MNHEY and SVGAGI. The CDR3 is made up of 16 amino acids.

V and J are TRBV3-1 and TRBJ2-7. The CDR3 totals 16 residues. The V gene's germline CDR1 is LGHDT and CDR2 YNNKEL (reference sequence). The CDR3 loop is CASSTLLNGQPYEQYF.

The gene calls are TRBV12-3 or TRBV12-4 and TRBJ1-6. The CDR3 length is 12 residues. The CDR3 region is CASSLYNSPLHF.

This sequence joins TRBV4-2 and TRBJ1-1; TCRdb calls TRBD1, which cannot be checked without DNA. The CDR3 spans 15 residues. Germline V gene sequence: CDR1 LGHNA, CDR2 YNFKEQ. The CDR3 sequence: CASSQGTGIGTEAFF.

CDR3 amino acids: CASSQGLSTEAFF. The chain employs TRBV4-2 and TRBJ1-1. Germline CDR1 LGHNA, CDR2 YNFKEQ. This CDR3 comprises 13 residues.

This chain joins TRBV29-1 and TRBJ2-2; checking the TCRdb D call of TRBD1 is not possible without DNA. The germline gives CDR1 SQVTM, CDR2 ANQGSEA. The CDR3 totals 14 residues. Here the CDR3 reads CSVEGGFNGRELFF.

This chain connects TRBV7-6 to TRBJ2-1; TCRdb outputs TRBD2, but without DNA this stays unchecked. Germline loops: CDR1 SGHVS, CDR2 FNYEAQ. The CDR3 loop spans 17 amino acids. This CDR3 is CASSLAGLAGDFSEQSF.

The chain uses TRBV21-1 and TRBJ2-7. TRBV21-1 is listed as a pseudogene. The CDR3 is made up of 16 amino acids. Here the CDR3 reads CASSKARQRSSYEQYF.

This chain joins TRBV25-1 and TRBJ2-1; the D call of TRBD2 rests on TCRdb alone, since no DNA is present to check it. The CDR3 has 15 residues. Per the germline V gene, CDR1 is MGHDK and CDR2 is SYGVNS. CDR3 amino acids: CASSVGLAGGFEQFF.

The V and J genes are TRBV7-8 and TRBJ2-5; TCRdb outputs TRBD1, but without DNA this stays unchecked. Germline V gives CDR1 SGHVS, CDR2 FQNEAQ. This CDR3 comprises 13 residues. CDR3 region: CASSARQKETQYF.

Here the CDR3 reads CSASGTGWGQETQYF. V is TRBV20-1 and J is TRBJ2-5; checking the TCRdb D call of TRBD1 is not possible without DNA. CDR1 and CDR2 from the germline V gene are DFQATT and SNEGSKA (reference sequence). The CDR3 runs to 15 residues.

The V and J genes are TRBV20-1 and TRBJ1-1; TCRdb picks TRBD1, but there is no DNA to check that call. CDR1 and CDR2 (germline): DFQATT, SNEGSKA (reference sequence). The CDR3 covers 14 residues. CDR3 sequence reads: CSARRGALNTEAFF.

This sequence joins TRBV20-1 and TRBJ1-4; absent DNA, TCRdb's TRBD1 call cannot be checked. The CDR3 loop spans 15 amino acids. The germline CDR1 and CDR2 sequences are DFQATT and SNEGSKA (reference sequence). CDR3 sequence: CSARDRRGLHEKLFF.

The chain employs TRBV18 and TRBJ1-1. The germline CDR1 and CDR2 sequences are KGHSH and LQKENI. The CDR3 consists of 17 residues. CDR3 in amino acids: CASSTQMPSAGSGEAFF.

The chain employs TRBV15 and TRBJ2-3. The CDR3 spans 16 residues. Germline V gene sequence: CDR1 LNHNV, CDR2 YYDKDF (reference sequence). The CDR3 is CATSEGSPLNPDTQYF.

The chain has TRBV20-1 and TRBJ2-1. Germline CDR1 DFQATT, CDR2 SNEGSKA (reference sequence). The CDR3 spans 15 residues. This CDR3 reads CSARPYLKLDNEQFF.

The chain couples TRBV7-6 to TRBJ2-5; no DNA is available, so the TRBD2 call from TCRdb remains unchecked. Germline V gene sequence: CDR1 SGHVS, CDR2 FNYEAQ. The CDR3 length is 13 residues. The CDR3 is CASTGGSGETQYF. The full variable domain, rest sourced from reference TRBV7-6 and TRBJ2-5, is GAGVSQSPRYKVTKRGQDVALRCDPISGHVSLYWYRQALGQGPEFLTYFNYEAQQDKSGLPNDRFSAERPEGSISTLTIQRTEQRDSAMYRCASTGGSGETQYFGPGTRLLVL.

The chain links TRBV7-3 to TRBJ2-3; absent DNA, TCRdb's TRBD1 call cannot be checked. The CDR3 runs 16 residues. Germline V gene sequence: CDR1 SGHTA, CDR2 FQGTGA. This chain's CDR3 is CASSRGIGAGTDTQYF.

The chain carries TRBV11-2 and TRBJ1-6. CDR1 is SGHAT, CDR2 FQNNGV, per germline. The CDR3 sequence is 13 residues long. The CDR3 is CASSTTQGSPLHF.